This T cell receptor beta chain was retrieved from a study of blood T cell repertoires in COVID-19. The wider study: There were acute and convalescent COVID-19 samples, and they came from the United States, Italy and Spain.

Authors' processing steps: Nucleated cell number was recorded as an estimate derived from reference gene primer amplification. Method: immunoSEQ multiplex PCR; TCRdb's copy keeps in-frame clones and lacks some. That table furnishes V, J and clone size, whereas the DNA furnished D and trimming. The sample yields more than 120,000 clones, 70% to 90% seen once. CDR1 and CDR2 from the germline V gene are KGHSH and LQKENI. V was trimmed by 3 bases and J by 6 bases, leaving 20 bases between them. This CDR3 is 16 amino acids long. This TCR was sampled from a human donor with acute or convalescent COVID-19. The donor label of this sample is uncertain. Specimen: peripheral blood. This sequence joins TRBV18 and TRBJ1-1; D not certain. In DNA, the CDR3 is TGTGCCAGCTCACCGATGGCAGAACCGATCACACCTGAAGCTTTCTTT. Residues: CASSPMAEPITPEAFF.